The 6 T cell receptor beta chains in this list originate from one sample, sequenced in a study of control samples from healthy donors and cancer patients. The method was immunoSEQ multiplex PCR; TCRdb's version includes in-frame clones alone and lacks a portion of them. This sample carries some 250,000 clones, roughly 87% of them seen once, and the ten largest clones take approximately 12%. Sample: PBMCs. Source of these receptors: an older woman with lung cancer.

The V call is TRBV5-4, the J call TRBJ1-6; D not resolved. Trimming removed 3 bases at V and 10 bases at J, with 8 bases between. The CDR3 is 12 amino acids. Germline lookup yields CDR1 SGHNT and CDR2 YYREEE (reference sequence). The CDR3 region has the DNA TGTGCCAGCAGCTACCTCGGATCACCCCTCCACTTT. This sequence encodes CASSYLGSPLHF.

The chain couples TRBV11-3 to TRBJ2-1; D is tentatively TRBD1 or TRBD2 (6 bases each). CDR1 is SGHNT and CDR2 is YENEEA in the germline V gene. The CDR3 loop spans 17 amino acids. V shed 3 bases and J shed 7 bases, with 22 bases lying between them. DNA of the CDR3: TGTGCCAGCAGCTTTGGGGCGGGGCTGCAGGGGTCGAATGAGCAGTTCTTC. Protein product: CASSFGAGLQGSNEQFF.

Here the CDR3 DNA reads TGTGCCAGCAGTGCGGGACAGGCGAACACCGGGGAGCTGTTTTTT. As protein: CASSAGQANTGELFF. The chain recombines TRBV2 with TRBJ2-2; 8 nucleotides agree with TRBD1. The V and J ends lost 4 bases and 0 bases, in that order; junction bases with no gene match: 1. From germline, CDR1 is SNHLY and CDR2 FYNNEI. The CDR3 totals 15 residues.

The chain links TRBV10-3 to TRBJ2-3; 8 nucleotides align to TRBD1. Per germline, CDR1 ENHRY and CDR2 SYGVKD. There are 13 residues in the CDR3. V lost 6 bases to trimming and J lost 4 bases; unmatched junction nucleotides: 3. CDR3 loop: CAISLDRADTQYF. In DNA, the CDR3 is TGTGCCATCAGCTTGGACAGGGCAGATACGCAGTATTTT.

This clone showed up just once. The chain joins TRBV5-1 to TRBJ1-1; the D gene is possibly TRBD1 (5 bases). Deletions cut 0 bases from V and 3 bases from J, with 12 bases between. There are 15 residues in the CDR3. The V gene's germline CDR1 is SGHRS and CDR2 YFSETQ. The CDR3: CASSLEVGRDTEAFF. The DNA for the CDR3 is TGCGCCAGCAGCTTGGAAGTGGGGCGGGACACTGAAGCTTTCTTT.

The V and J genes are TRBV27 and TRBJ2-3; 14 bases line up with TRBD2. Looked up from germline, CDR1 is MNHEY and CDR2 is SMNVEV (reference sequence). Losses at the gene ends were 6 bases for V and 7 bases for J; bases not matched to a gene: 3. This CDR3 is built from 14 residues. In DNA form, the CDR3 reads TGTGCCAGCAGCGGGACTAGCGGGAGATATACGCAGTATTTT. It yields the protein CASSGTSGRYTQYF.